The sequence of this TCR beta chain was determined in a study of T-cell reconstitution after alpha-beta-depleted transplantation in children. Notes on the study in general: Surviving recipient T cells and thymic progenitors accounted for the high day-60 TCRbeta diversity observed in some patients. Newly produced T cells mostly provided counts and TCRbeta diversity after one year, as hyperexpanded clones declined. The origin of alpha-beta T cells about two months after transplant was reportedly several hundred expanded graft clones.

TCRbeta library preparation incorporated unique molecular identifiers. TCRdb re-called the PCR reads with MiXCR, one entry per CDR3 protein. This sample yields 600,000 or so distinct CDR3 sequences, of which more than 20% are seen a single time; about 14% belongs to the top ten. The table lists this clonotype with a few counts. Its antigen is currently unknown. The CDR3 length is 15 residues. Per germline, CDR1 LGHDT and CDR2 YNNKEL (reference sequence). Trimming pared 0 bases from V and 1 base from J, leaving 9 bases between. The material was PBMCs, mostly from graft donor cells, obtained 360 days after TCRalphabeta/CD19-depleted stem cell transplant. This TCR came from a boy less than two years old who had a stem cell transplant for acute myeloid leukemia, so the T cells may come from the graft donor. V is TRBV3-1 and J is TRBJ2-5; tentative D call: TRBD2 (6 bases). CDR3 region: CASSQDLGGQETQYF. The CDR3 DNA follows: TGTGCCAGCAGCCAAGATTTGGGGGGCCAAGAGACCCAGTACTTC.